What follows is one TCR beta chain and its context. Its matching antigen is unknown. This sample was included in a study of CD8 T cells in Susac syndrome. Study outcomes and limitations: Peak Susac CD8+ clonal expansion occurred in TEMRA cells and active patients.

Deletions cut 3 bases from V and 0 bases from J, with 12 bases between. CDR3 length: 15 residues. In germline, CDR1 is DFQATT, CDR2 SNEGSKA (reference sequence). Random hexamers were used to reverse transcribe the RNA input (about 0.45 to 1 ug). Amplification of TCR beta CDR3 was carried out by immunoSEQ multiplex PCR, which covered 54 Vbeta and 13 Jbeta segments. A single record per CDR3 protein comes from TCRdb applying MiXCR to the immunoSEQ multiplex PCR reads. The sample includes about 130,000 distinct CDR3 sequences, 90% to 95% of them seen just once. This clonotype originated in a human donor with Susac syndrome. The J gene is TRBJ1-5, the V gene TRBV20-1; tentative D call: TRBD1 (6 bases). The material sequenced was CD8+ T cells from PBMCs. Here the CDR3 reads CSASLGGHSNQPQHF. In nucleotides, the CDR3 is TGCAGTGCTAGCTTGGGGGGCCATAGCAATCAGCCCCAGCATTTT.